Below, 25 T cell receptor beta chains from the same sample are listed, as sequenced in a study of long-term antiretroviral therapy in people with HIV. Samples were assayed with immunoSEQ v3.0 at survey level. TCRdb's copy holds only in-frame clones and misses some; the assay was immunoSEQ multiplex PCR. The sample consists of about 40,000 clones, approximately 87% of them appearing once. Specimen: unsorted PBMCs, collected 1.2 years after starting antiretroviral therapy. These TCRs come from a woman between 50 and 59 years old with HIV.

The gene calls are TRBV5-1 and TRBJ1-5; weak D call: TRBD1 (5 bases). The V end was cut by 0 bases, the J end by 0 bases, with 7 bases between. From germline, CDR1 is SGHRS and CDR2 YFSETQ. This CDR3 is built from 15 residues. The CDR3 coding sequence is TGCGCCAGCAGCTTGGAGGGGAATAGCAATCAGCCCCAGCATTTT. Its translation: CASSLEGNSNQPQHF.

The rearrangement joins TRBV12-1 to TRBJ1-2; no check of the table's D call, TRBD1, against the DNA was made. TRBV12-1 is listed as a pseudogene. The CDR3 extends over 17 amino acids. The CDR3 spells CASSFVWDSIPNYGYTF. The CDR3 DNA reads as TGTGCCAGCAGCTTTGTTTGGGACAGCATCCCCAACTATGGCTACACCTTC.

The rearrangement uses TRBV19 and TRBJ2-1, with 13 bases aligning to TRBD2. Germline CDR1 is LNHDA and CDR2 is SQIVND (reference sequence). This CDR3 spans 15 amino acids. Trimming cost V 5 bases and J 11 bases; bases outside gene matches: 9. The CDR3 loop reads CASSEGTSGAPKQFF. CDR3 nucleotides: TGTGCCAGTAGTGAAGGGACTAGCGGGGCCCCAAAGCAGTTCTTC.

CDR3 protein: CASSETGTGNYGYTF. The CDR3 DNA reads TGTGCCAGCAGCGAGACCGGGACAGGGAACTATGGCTACACCTTC. The rearrangement uses TRBV7-3 and TRBJ1-2; 9 nucleotides agree with TRBD1. The CDR3 length is 15 residues. The germline V gene has CDR1 SGHTA and CDR2 FQGTGA. V gave up 5 bases and J gave up 2 bases; unmatched junction bases: 6.

Here the CDR3 DNA reads TGTGCCAGCAGCTTAGTATGGGCGGGGGGGACTGAAGCTTTCTTT. Amino acid sequence: CASSLVWAGGTEAFF. The genes are TRBV11-2 and TRBJ1-1; possibly TRBD1 for D (5 bases). V dropped 1 base and J dropped 5 bases, with 14 bases sitting between them. The length of the CDR3 is 15 residues. Germline V lookup: CDR1 SGHAT, CDR2 FQNNGV.

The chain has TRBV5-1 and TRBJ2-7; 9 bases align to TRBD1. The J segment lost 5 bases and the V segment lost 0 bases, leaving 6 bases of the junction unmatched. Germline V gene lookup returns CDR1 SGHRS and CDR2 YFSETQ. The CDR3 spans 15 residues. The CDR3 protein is CASSLAGTGTNEQYF. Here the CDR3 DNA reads TGCGCCAGCAGCTTGGCCGGGACAGGGACGAACGAGCAGTACTTC. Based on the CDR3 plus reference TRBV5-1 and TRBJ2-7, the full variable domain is KAGVTQTPRYLIKTRGQQVTLSCSPISGHRSVSWYQQTPGQGLQFLFEYFSETQRNKGNFPGRFSGRQFSNSRSEMNVSTLELGDSALYLCASSLAGTGTNEQYFGPGTRLTVT.

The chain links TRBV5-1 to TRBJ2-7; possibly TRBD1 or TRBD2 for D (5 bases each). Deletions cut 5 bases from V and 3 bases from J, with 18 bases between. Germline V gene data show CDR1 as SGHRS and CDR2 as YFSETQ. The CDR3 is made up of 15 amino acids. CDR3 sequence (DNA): TGCGCCAGCAGTCTAGTGAGGGACGGAAACTACGAGCAGTACTTC. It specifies CASSLVRDGNYEQYF.

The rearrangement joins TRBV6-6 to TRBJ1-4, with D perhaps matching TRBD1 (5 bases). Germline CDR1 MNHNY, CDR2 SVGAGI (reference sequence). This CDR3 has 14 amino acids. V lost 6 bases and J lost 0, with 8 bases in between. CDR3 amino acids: CASSPGSTNEKLFF. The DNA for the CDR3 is TGTGCCAGCAGCCCAGGGTCAACTAATGAAAAACTGTTTTTT.

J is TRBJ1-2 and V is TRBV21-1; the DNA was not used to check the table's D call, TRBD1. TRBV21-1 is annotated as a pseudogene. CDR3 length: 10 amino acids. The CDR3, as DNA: TGTGCCAGCAGCAGGGCTCGCTACACCTTC. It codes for CASSRARYTF.

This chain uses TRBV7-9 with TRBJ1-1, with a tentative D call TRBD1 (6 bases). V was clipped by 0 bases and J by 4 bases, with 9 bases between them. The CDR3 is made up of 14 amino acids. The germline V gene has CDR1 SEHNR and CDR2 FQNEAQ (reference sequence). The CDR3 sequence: CASSLADRITEAFF. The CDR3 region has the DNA TGTGCCAGCAGCTTAGCCGACAGGATCACTGAAGCTTTCTTT.

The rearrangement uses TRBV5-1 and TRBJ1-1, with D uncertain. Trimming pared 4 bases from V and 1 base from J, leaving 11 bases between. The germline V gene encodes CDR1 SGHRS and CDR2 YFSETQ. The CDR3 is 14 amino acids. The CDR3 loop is CASSLQSSNTEAFF. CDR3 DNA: TGCGCCAGCAGCCTACAATCCTCGAACACTGAAGCTTTCTTT.

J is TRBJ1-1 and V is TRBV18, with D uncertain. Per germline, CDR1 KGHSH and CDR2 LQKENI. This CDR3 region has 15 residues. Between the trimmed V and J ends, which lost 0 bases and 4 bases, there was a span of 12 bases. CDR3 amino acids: CASSPPGRLGTEAFF. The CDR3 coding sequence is TGTGCCAGCTCACCACCGGGCAGACTGGGCACTGAAGCTTTCTTT.

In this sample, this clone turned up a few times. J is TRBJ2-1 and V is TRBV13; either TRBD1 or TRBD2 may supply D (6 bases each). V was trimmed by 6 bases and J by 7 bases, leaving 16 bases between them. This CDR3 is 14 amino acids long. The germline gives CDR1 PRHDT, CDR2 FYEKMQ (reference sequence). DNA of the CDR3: TGTGCCAGCAGACAGCGAGGGGGGAGAAATGAGCAGTTCTTC. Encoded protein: CASRQRGGRNEQFF.

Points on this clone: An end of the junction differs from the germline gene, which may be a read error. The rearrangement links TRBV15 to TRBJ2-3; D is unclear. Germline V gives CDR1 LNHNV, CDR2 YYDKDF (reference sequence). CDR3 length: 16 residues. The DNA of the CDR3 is TGTGCCACCAGAAGAGGAGAGGCTTCTAGGACAGATACGCAGTATTTT. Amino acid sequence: CATRRGEASRTDTQYF.

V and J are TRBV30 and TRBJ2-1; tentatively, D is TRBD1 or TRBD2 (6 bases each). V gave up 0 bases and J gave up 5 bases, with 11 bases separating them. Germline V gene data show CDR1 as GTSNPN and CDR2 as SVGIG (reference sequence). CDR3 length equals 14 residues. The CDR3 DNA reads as TGTGCCTGGAGTGTATTGGGGGGCCACAATGAGCAGTTCTTC. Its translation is CAWSVLGGHNEQFF.

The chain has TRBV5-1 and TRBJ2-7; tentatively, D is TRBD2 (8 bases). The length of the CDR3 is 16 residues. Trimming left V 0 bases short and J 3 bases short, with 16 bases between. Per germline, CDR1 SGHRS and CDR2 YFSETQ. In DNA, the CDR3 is TGCGCCAGCAGCTTGGGGTACGGGAGGGGGCTCTACGAGCAGTACTTC. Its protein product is CASSLGYGRGLYEQYF.

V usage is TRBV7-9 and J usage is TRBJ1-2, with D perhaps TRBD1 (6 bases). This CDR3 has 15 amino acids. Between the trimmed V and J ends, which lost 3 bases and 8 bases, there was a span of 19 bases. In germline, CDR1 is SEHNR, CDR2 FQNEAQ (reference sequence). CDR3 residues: CASSFNEGTLRGYTF. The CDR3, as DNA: TGTGCCAGCAGCTTCAATGAGGGGACATTGAGGGGCTACACCTTC. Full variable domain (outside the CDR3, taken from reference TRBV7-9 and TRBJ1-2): DTGVSQNPRHKITKRGQNVTFRCDPISEHNRLYWYRQTLGQGPEFLTYFQNEAQLEKSRLLSDRFSAERPKGSFSTLEIQRTEQGDSAMYLCASSFNEGTLRGYTFGSGTRLTVV.

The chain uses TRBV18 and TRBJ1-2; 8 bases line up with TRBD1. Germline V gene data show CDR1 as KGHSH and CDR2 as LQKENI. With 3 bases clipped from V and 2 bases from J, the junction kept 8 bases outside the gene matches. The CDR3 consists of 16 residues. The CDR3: CASSPTGGDLNYGYTF. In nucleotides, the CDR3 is TGTGCCAGCTCACCCACAGGGGGAGATCTAAACTATGGCTACACCTTC.

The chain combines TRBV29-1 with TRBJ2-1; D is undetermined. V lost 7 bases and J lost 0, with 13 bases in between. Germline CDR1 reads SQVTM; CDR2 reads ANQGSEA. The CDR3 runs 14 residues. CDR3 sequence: CSARSESSYNEQFF. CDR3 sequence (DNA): TGCAGCGCCCGGTCGGAGAGCTCCTACAATGAGCAGTTCTTC.

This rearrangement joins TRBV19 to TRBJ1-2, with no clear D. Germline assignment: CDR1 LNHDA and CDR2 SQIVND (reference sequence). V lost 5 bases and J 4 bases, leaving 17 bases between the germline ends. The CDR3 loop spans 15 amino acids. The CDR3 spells CASSLSTIDTYGYTF. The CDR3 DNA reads TGTGCCAGTAGTCTATCCACAATCGACACCTATGGCTACACCTTC.

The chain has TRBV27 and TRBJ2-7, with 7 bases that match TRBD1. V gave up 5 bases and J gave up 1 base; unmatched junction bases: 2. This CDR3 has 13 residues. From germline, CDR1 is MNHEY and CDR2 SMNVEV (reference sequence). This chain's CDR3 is CASSRQGSYEQYF. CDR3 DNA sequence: TGTGCCAGCAGTCGACAGGGATCCTACGAGCAGTACTTC.

CDR3 protein: CASSLSGGQDYNEQFF. The CDR3 DNA sequence: TGTGCCAGCAGCCTCAGCGGGGGGCAGGACTACAATGAGCAGTTCTTC. The J gene is TRBJ2-1, the V gene TRBV7-3; TRBD2 matches at 9 bases. V trimming: 5 bases; J trimming: 3 bases; junction bases outside the gene matches: 8. There are 16 residues in the CDR3. CDR1 is SGHTA, CDR2 FQGTGA, per germline.

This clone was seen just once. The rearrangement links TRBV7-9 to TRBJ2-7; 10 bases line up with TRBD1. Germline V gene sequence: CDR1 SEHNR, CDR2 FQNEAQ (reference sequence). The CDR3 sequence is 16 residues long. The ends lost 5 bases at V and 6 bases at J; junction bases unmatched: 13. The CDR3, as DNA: TGTGCCAGCAGCCCTAGATATGGACAGGGGGTCGGCGAGCAGTACTTC. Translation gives CASSPRYGQGVGEQYF.

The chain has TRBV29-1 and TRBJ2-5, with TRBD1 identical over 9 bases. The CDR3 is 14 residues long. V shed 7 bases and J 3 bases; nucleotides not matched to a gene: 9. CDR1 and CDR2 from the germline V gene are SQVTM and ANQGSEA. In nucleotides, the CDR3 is TGCAGCGCGGGGGTGGACAGGGGCAAAGAGACCCAGTACTTC. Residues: CSAGVDRGKETQYF.

CDR3 DNA: TGCGCCAGCAGCCCCGGCGGGGCCCTCGACGAGCAGTACTTC. Translation: CASSPGGALDEQYF. The V and J genes are TRBV10-2 and TRBJ2-7; D is possibly TRBD2 (6 bases). This CDR3 has 14 amino acids. Between the trimmed V and J ends, which lost 6 bases and 5 bases, there was a span of 17 bases. The germline CDR1 and CDR2 sequences are WSHSY and SAAADI.